The source of this T cell receptor (beta chain) is a study of T cell changes during pregnancy in multiple sclerosis. Sequencing was performed with immunoSEQ multiplex PCR; in TCRdb, only in-frame clones are kept and a portion is missing. The profile shows roughly 120,000 clones, roughly 90% of them singletons. The specimen was peripheral blood, collected in the third trimester of pregnancy. The source is a female donor with multiple sclerosis, enrolled in a pregnancy study.

The DNA for the CDR3 is TGCGCCAGCAGCAAATTGGGGCGTAGTAGCTCCTACGAGCAGTACTTC. It translates to CASSKLGRSSSYEQYF. This rearrangement joins TRBV5-1 to TRBJ2-7; D is possibly TRBD1 (5 bases). From germline, CDR1 is SGHRS and CDR2 YFSETQ. Trimming pared 4 bases from V and 0 bases from J, leaving 17 bases between. This CDR3 contains 16 residues.